This TCR beta chain was found in a study of T cells in tuberculosis. V lost 4 bases and J lost 6; bases outside the gene matches: 16. The CDR3 runs 17 residues. Per the germline V gene, CDR1 is SGHRS and CDR2 is YFSETQ. Study observations and caveats: Active tuberculosis alpha repertoires lay closer to GMM-specific TCRs than controls'. The TCR-beta difference was not significant; alpha differences partly reflected length.

Measured with immunoSEQ multiplex PCR; TCRdb has only the in-frame clones, and not every one. The table lists about 53,000 clones, about 95% of them singletons. As for time point: new active TB diagnosis, blood taken before or within 7 days of starting treatment. Each patient had positive sputum smear microscopy and/or positive culture. Worth noting for this clone: Its target is not known.

The sequence came from an adult with tuberculosis. This specimen was PBMCs, taken at tuberculosis diagnosis. The chain employs TRBV5-1 and TRBJ1-1, with 9 bases identical to TRBD1. In DNA form, the CDR3 reads TGCGCCAGCAGCCGAACAGGGGGCCGCACGTTGGCCCCTGAAGCTTTCTTT. Translated: CASSRTGGRTLAPEAFF.